This TCR beta chain was sequenced during a study of blood T cell repertoires in COVID-19. As for the study in general: Both acute and convalescent COVID-19 samples were obtained from the United States, Italy and Spain. The cDNA or gDNA used as material had been derived from T cells, B-cell-depleted T cells, or PBMCs.

As handled by the study authors: Estimation of nucleated cell counts relied on the amplification of reference gene primers. Profiled with immunoSEQ multiplex PCR; TCRdb holds only in-frame clones, not every one. V, J and clone size reflect that table, while D and trimming were determined from the DNA. The data show 250,000 or so clones, approximately 86% seen once. This CDR3 has 13 residues. V shed 0 bases and J shed 5 bases, with 7 bases lying between them. CDR1 is MNHEY, CDR2 SVGEGT, per germline. The rearrangement uses TRBV6-2 or TRBV6-3 and TRBJ1-1, with D hard to call. This TCR was recovered from a woman in her 70s with active or convalescent COVID-19. Sequencing input: peripheral blood. The DNA for the CDR3 is TGTGCCAGCAGTTACTCGATAACTACTGAAGCTTTCTTT. It encodes CASSYSITTEAFF.